These 22 T cell receptor beta chains came from one sample sequenced in a study of cytomegalovirus exposure and HLA in healthy donors. Data came from immunoSEQ multiplex PCR; TCRdb stores just in-frame clones and leaves some out. The sample records about 200,000 clones, around 87% being singletons. The specimen was PBMCs. These receptors came from a young woman in good health and CMV-seropositive.

This clone was recorded only once. J is TRBJ1-4 and V is TRBV5-1; TRBD1 matches at 7 bases. The germline V gene has CDR1 SGHRS and CDR2 YFSETQ. The CDR3 spans 14 residues. V was pared by 4 bases and J by 7 bases, with 7 bases of the junction left unmatched. The CDR3: CASSALQGGEKLFF. The CDR3 coding sequence is TGCGCCAGCAGCGCCCTCCAGGGGGGTGAAAAACTGTTTTTT.

The chain couples TRBV5-4 to TRBJ2-7, with D maybe TRBD1 (6 bases). V lost 3 bases and J 0 bases, leaving 10 bases between the germline ends. Germline V lookup: CDR1 SGHNT, CDR2 YYREEE (reference sequence). There are 14 residues in the CDR3. CDR3 DNA: TGTGCCAGCAGCTCCGGACAGCTCTCCTACGAGCAGTACTTC. This sequence encodes CASSSGQLSYEQYF.

This clone was detected only a few times. This chain joins TRBV25-1 and TRBJ2-3; 9 nucleotides agree with TRBD1. Per the germline V gene, CDR1 is MGHDK and CDR2 is SYGVNS. CDR3 length: 18 amino acids. Germline trimming cut 2 bases from V and 0 bases from J; bases unmatched to any gene: 9. CDR3 protein: CASSEPNRDRESTDTQYF. CDR3 bases: TGTGCCAGCAGTGAACCCAACCGGGACAGGGAGAGCACAGATACGCAGTATTTT.

The V gene is TRBV27, the J gene TRBJ2-1; 8 positions match TRBD2. Trimming at V came to 3 bases and at J to 4 bases, leaving 8 bases not matched to a gene. Germline V gene sequence: CDR1 MNHEY, CDR2 SMNVEV (reference sequence). This CDR3 has 16 residues. This CDR3 reads CASSFTSGPSYNEQFF. In nucleotides, the CDR3 is TGTGCCAGCAGTTTTACTAGCGGCCCTTCGTACAATGAGCAGTTCTTC.

This chain uses TRBV5-4 with TRBJ2-1; D is possibly TRBD2 (5 bases). This CDR3 has 15 residues. Germline-derived CDR1 and CDR2 are SGHNT and YYREEE (reference sequence). Trimming stripped 0 bases from V and 4 bases from J, with 11 bases between. In DNA form, the CDR3 reads TGTGCCAGCAGCTTGGTTGGACTTGCTTACAATGAGCAGTTCTTC. It is translated as CASSLVGLAYNEQFF.

The V gene is TRBV28, the J gene TRBJ2-3; 8 positions match TRBD2. Germline CDR1 reads MDHEN; CDR2 reads SYDVKM. With 5 bases clipped from V and 3 bases from J, the junction kept 10 bases outside the gene matches. This CDR3 is 16 amino acids long. CDR3 bases: TGTGCCAGCAGTCCCCTCCGACGGGAGGGAACAGATACGCAGTATTTT. It specifies CASSPLRREGTDTQYF.

V is TRBV5-1 and J is TRBJ2-7; TRBD2 might be the D (5 bases). The germline V gene encodes CDR1 SGHRS and CDR2 YFSETQ. The CDR3 runs 12 residues. V was clipped by 1 base and J by 5 bases, with 7 bases between them. The CDR3 is CASSLTRDEQYF. CDR3 DNA: TGCGCCAGCAGCTTGACTAGAGACGAGCAGTACTTC.

The chain combines TRBV2 with TRBJ1-2, with unresolved D. V lost 8 bases and J 2 bases, leaving 18 bases between the germline ends. Germline loops: CDR1 SNHLY, CDR2 FYNNEI. The CDR3 spans 15 residues. This chain's CDR3 is CASRREEGVNYGYTF. The CDR3 DNA reads TGTGCCAGCCGAAGAGAGGAGGGCGTGAACTATGGCTACACCTTC. The variable domain in full, completed from reference TRBV2 and TRBJ1-2, reads EPEVTQTPSHQVTQMGQEVILRCVPISNHLYFYWYRQILGQKVEFLVSFYNNEISEKSEIFDDQFSVERPDGSNFTLKIRSTKLEDSAMYFCASRREEGVNYGYTFGSGTRLTVV.

The rearrangement joins TRBV6-5 to TRBJ2-5; D ambiguous. In germline, CDR1 is MNHEY, CDR2 SVGAGI. The CDR3 extends over 14 amino acids. The V and J ends lost 4 bases and 4 bases respectively, with 13 bases between them. The CDR3: CASSFSGLGETQYF. Here the CDR3 DNA reads TGTGCCAGCAGTTTTTCGGGTCTGGGAGAGACCCAGTACTTC.

The chain combines TRBV5-1 with TRBJ2-7; 8 bases match TRBD1. Unmatched junction bases numbered 9, after V lost 0 bases and J lost 7 bases. The CDR3 totals 15 residues. The germline V gene encodes CDR1 SGHRS and CDR2 YFSETQ. The CDR3 DNA follows: TGCGCCAGCAGCTTGGTGCCAGGGGGCGCGGGAGAGCAGTACTTC. Amino acid sequence: CASSLVPGGAGEQYF.

This chain connects TRBV4-1 to TRBJ2-1; the D is unclear. The CDR3 has 15 amino acids. The germline V gene encodes CDR1 MGHRA and CDR2 YSYEKL. V was trimmed by 3 bases and J by 3 bases, leaving 12 bases between them. CDR3 sequence (DNA): TGCGCCAGCAGCCACGGAGAGAACAACTACAATGAGCAGTTCTTC. Translation gives CASSHGENNYNEQFF.

The chain has TRBV6-1 and TRBJ2-1; the match to TRBD2 covers 9 bases. CDR1 and CDR2 (germline): MNHNS, SASEGT. V dropped 8 bases and J dropped 8; count of bases not matched to a gene: 10. The CDR3 has 14 amino acids. CDR3 DNA: TGTGCCAGCTCCGGCGGGAGGGCCGTCGATGAGCAGTTCTTC. This gives the protein CASSGGRAVDEQFF.

This clone was observed a handful of times. V and J are TRBV9 and TRBJ2-7; no clear D. The CDR3 runs 11 residues. The V gene lost 6 bases and the J gene lost 4 bases, with 8 bases spanning the gap. Germline values: CDR1 SGDLS, CDR2 YYNGEE. The CDR3: CASNPVYEQYF. CDR3 nucleotides: TGTGCCAGCAACCCGGTTTACGAGCAGTACTTC.

V and J are TRBV28 and TRBJ1-2; TRBD1 matches at 7 bases. The CDR3 is 12 residues long. The J segment lost 4 bases and the V segment lost 6 bases, leaving 2 bases of the junction unmatched. Per the germline V gene, CDR1 is MDHEN and CDR2 is SYDVKM. The CDR3 DNA reads as TGTGCCAGCAGCCCAGGGGGCTATGGCTACACCTTC. It specifies CASSPGGYGYTF.

This chain uses TRBV28 with TRBJ1-5, with TRBD1 identical over 8 bases. The length of the CDR3 is 13 residues. Germline V gene lookup returns CDR1 MDHEN and CDR2 SYDVKM. V gave up 6 bases and J gave up 8 bases; unmatched junction bases: 6. CDR3 sequence reads: CASRLDRAEPQHF. The DNA for the CDR3 is TGTGCCAGCAGACTGGACAGGGCGGAGCCCCAGCATTTT.

The rearrangement links TRBV7-9 to TRBJ2-3; 9 bases match TRBD2. The length of the CDR3 is 14 residues. CDR1 and CDR2 (germline): SEHNR, FQNEAQ (reference sequence). Losses at the gene ends were 1 base for V and 4 bases for J; bases not matched to a gene: 0. CDR3 in DNA: TGTGCCAGCAGCTTAGGGACTAGCGCAGATACGCAGTATTTT. Protein: CASSLGTSADTQYF. The variable domain in full, completed from reference TRBV7-9 and TRBJ2-3, reads DTGVSQNPRHKITKRGQNVTFRCDPISEHNRLYWYRQTLGQGPEFLTYFQNEAQLEKSRLLSDRFSAERPKGSFSTLEIQRTEQGDSAMYLCASSLGTSADTQYFGPGTRLTVL.

As concerns this clone: A read error may account for a junction end that differs from germline. The chain links TRBV2 to TRBJ2-7; tentatively, D is TRBD2 (6 bases). The CDR3 covers 14 residues. Germline V CDR1 and CDR2: SNHLY, FYNNEI. The CDR3 loop reads CASNEREFGDEQYF. The CDR3 DNA sequence: TGTGCCAGCAATGAACGGGAGTTTGGGGACGAGCAGTACTTC.

The chain recombines TRBV4-1 with TRBJ2-7; 9 nucleotides agree with TRBD1. The V and J ends lost 1 base and 3 bases, in that order; junction bases with no gene match: 7. Germline assignment: CDR1 MGHRA and CDR2 YSYEKL. The CDR3 runs to 16 residues. CDR3 DNA: TGCGCCAGCAGCCAAGCGGCGGGACAGGGTATCTACGAGCAGTACTTC. Its protein is CASSQAAGQGIYEQYF.

The chain couples TRBV7-3 to TRBJ2-7, with 9 bases lining up with TRBD2. Germline trimming cut 5 bases from V and 5 bases from J; bases unmatched to any gene: 7. This CDR3 has 14 amino acids. Germline V gene lookup returns CDR1 SGHTA and CDR2 FQGTGA. The CDR3 here is CASSAGTSFHEQYF. CDR3 coding DNA: TGTGCCAGCAGCGCCGGGACTAGCTTCCACGAGCAGTACTTC.

The genes are TRBV27 and TRBJ2-1; no definite D call. This CDR3 has 13 amino acids. Per germline, CDR1 MNHEY and CDR2 SMNVEV (reference sequence). Trimming left V 0 bases short and J 5 bases short, with 5 bases between. The CDR3 is CASSLSRDNEQFF. DNA for the CDR3: TGTGCCAGCAGTTTATCTCGCGACAATGAGCAGTTCTTC.

Comments on this clone: The sample has other DNA sequences that encode this CDR3 too. The chain couples TRBV27 to TRBJ1-1, with no clear D. Germline V gene data show CDR1 as MNHEY and CDR2 as SMNVEV (reference sequence). The V end lost 3 bases, the J end lost 3 bases, and 8 bases lay between the germline ends. The CDR3 has 13 amino acids. This CDR3 is CASSLGADTEAFF. The CDR3 DNA follows: TGTGCCAGCAGTTTGGGAGCGGACACTGAAGCTTTCTTT.

The V gene is TRBV14, the J gene TRBJ2-5; 7 bases align to TRBD2. V trimming: 4 bases; J trimming: 2 bases; junction bases outside the gene matches: 1. The CDR3 runs to 13 residues. Germline V lookup: CDR1 SGHDN, CDR2 FVKESK. CDR3 DNA: TGTGCCAGCAGCCGGGGACTACAAGAGACCCAGTACTTC. Its protein product is CASSRGLQETQYF.